This T cell receptor beta chain comes out of a study of blood T cell repertoires in COVID-19. Background on the study: Acute and convalescent COVID-19 specimens originated in the United States, Italy and Spain.

Seattle cases were enrolled at active infection and followed longitudinally. Source study methods: Reference gene primer amplification in the assay estimated nucleated cell counts. The assay was immunoSEQ multiplex PCR, and TCRdb's table has in-frame clones only and misses some. D and trimming were read from the DNA, whereas the V and J calls and clone size are those reported in that table. The data show 270,000 or so clones, approximately 84% seen once. Comment on this clone: Other DNA variants within this sample encode the same CDR3.

Germline CDR1 is SGHRS and CDR2 is YFSETQ. The length of the CDR3 is 15 residues. V lost 4 bases, J lost 6 bases, and 3 bases stayed unmatched. The chain joins TRBV5-1 to TRBJ2-1; 14 bases agree with TRBD2. Sequencing was carried out using peripheral blood. The origin of this receptor is a human donor with COVID-19, enrolled during active disease. The donor label of this sample is uncertain. The chain's CDR3 is CASSPGLAGGNEQFF. The CDR3 region has the DNA TGCGCCAGCAGCCCCGGACTAGCGGGGGGCAATGAGCAGTTCTTC.